This T cell receptor beta chain was recorded in a study of blood T cell repertoires in COVID-19. The data were produced by immunoSEQ multiplex PCR, yet TCRdb's version contains in-frame clones alone and is incomplete. The profile shows 200,000 to 250,000 clones, approximately 85% of them singletons. Germline lookup yields CDR1 MNHEY and CDR2 SMNVEV (reference sequence). The V and J ends lost 4 bases and 1 base, in that order; junction bases with no gene match: 4. This CDR3 contains 16 residues. The sample was peripheral blood. This chain joins TRBV27 and TRBJ1-6; 7 bases are a match to TRBD1. The origin of this receptor is a man aged 35-49 years with acute or convalescent COVID-19. The CDR3 region has the DNA TGTGCCAGCAGTTCCAAGGGGGCGTCCTATAATTCACCCCTCCACTTT. This translates into CASSSKGASYNSPLHF.